This TCR beta chain is drawn from a study of blood T cells in healthy people across ages. Whole-study context: There was about one barcoded beta molecule captured by template switching per two T cells. General observations from the study: The study could not conclusively compare naive and antigen-experienced cells, given its unsorted PBMCs. Shifts in expanded clonotypes may have been confounded by donor CMV status, which was unknown. With age, beta diversity per million T cells declined roughly linearly, significantly by about 37.

A second PCR, run for about 7 to 12 cycles, used a sample-barcoded 5' primer plus a J-beta primer mix. TCRdb recomputed calls from the 5' RACE reads with MiXCR, one row per CDR3 protein. This table has about 1.6 million distinct CDR3 sequences, about 31% appearing once. On this clonotype: Its antigen is not known.

Trimming stripped 7 bases from V and 4 bases from J, with 25 bases between. This CDR3 has 17 amino acids. Per germline, CDR1 DFQATT and CDR2 SNEGSKA (reference sequence). The sample was blood. The sequence came from a woman in her 30s in good health. The chain uses TRBV20-1 and TRBJ1-4; D is possibly TRBD1 (5 bases). The CDR3 DNA is TGCAGTGGCCTACAAGGGAGGGGAGAGGGGTTTAATGAAAAACTGTTTTTT. Translating it yields CSGLQGRGEGFNEKLFF.